One and the same sample provided the 17 T cell receptor beta chains below, sequenced in a study of blood T cell repertoires in COVID-19 (dated by TCRdb to 2018 to 2020). The library was prepared using the immunoSEQ multiplex PCR assay. As stored in TCRdb, this immuneACCESS dataset retains in-frame rearrangements with V and J assigned. A fraction of the clones does not appear; measured against another copy, unresolved V genes explain less than half of the discrepancy, and the remainder lacks a known reason. This sample has more than 110,000 clones in its table, and around four fifths of those were observed once. The ten largest make up around 6% of the sample. The sequenced sample was PBMCs or T cells enriched from blood (not recorded which). Every receptor here comes from a woman aged 45-59 years who had recovered from COVID-19.

The gene calls are TRBV5-8 and TRBJ1-4; D is possibly TRBD1 (5 bases). CDR1 and CDR2 from the germline V gene are SGHTS and YDEGEE. The CDR3 loop spans 16 amino acids. The V end was cut by 3 bases, the J end by 0 bases, with 12 bases between. In DNA form, the CDR3 reads TGTGCCAGCAGCTCAAAATCGACAGCAACTAATGAAAAACTGTTTTTT. It specifies CASSSKSTATNEKLFF.

This chain links TRBV18 with TRBJ1-6, with 9 bases that match TRBD1. The CDR3 covers 15 residues. The J segment lost 8 bases and the V segment lost 6 bases, leaving 8 bases of the junction unmatched. CDR1 and CDR2 (germline): KGHSH, LQKENI. CDR3 sequence (DNA): TGTGCCAGCTCTCCTACAGGGGGCGAGGATTCACCCCTCCACTTT. Translating gives CASSPTGGEDSPLHF.

The CDR3 nucleotides read TGTGCCAGCAGCCGAGGGTCGCAAGAGACCCAGTACTTC. This translates into CASSRGSQETQYF. V gene TRBV7-9 combines with J gene TRBJ2-5, with D maybe TRBD2 (5 bases). Trimming removed 5 bases from V and 2 bases from J, with 9 bases in between. Germline values: CDR1 SEHNR, CDR2 FQNEAQ (reference sequence). The CDR3 sequence is 13 residues long. The whole variable domain, filled in from reference TRBV7-9 and TRBJ2-5, reads DTGVSQNPRHKITKRGQNVTFRCDPISEHNRLYWYRQTLGQGPEFLTYFQNEAQLEKSRLLSDRFSAERPKGSFSTLEIQRTEQGDSAMYLCASSRGSQETQYFGPGTRLLVL.

Only one count was recorded for this clone. The chain combines TRBV15 with TRBJ1-1; D ambiguous. V dropped 0 bases and J dropped 11 bases, with 13 bases sitting between them. The germline CDR1 and CDR2 sequences are LNHNV and YYDKDF (reference sequence). This CDR3 is 13 amino acids long. The CDR3 loop reads CATSRDRTFWAFF. In DNA, the CDR3 is TGTGCCACCAGCAGAGATAGGACTTTCTGGGCTTTCTTT.

CDR3 bases: TGTGCCAGTAGTCCAAGACAGGGAAAAGAGACCCAGTACTTC. Translated: CASSPRQGKETQYF. The chain employs TRBV19 and TRBJ2-5; 7 nucleotides align to TRBD1. The junction had 6 bases not matched to a gene; V was cut back by 5 bases and J by 3 bases. The germline V gene has CDR1 LNHDA and CDR2 SQIVND (reference sequence). This CDR3 has 14 residues.

The V call is TRBV16, the J call TRBJ1-5; a possible D gene is TRBD1 (6 bases). Deletions cut 4 bases from V and 5 bases from J, with 12 bases between. Germline V gives CDR1 KGHSY, CDR2 FQNENV. This CDR3 region has 14 residues. The CDR3 bases are TGTGCCAGCAGCCGTCGACAGGATGATCAGCCCCAGCATTTT. Its translation is CASSRRQDDQPQHF.

J is TRBJ2-1 and V is TRBV5-1, with 11 positions matching TRBD2. V shed 5 bases and J 5 bases; nucleotides not matched to a gene: 9. Germline V gene data show CDR1 as SGHRS and CDR2 as YFSETQ. This CDR3 is built from 16 residues. The CDR3 protein is CASSSRLAGSDNEQFF. The DNA of the CDR3 is TGCGCCAGCAGTTCCCGACTAGCGGGGTCGGACAATGAGCAGTTCTTC.

CDR3 bases: TGTGCCAGCAGCACCGGGCAGGGCGGCTATGGCTACACCTTC. This sequence encodes CASSTGQGGYGYTF. This sequence joins TRBV3-1 (or the pseudogene TRBV3-2) and TRBJ1-2; D may be TRBD1 (5 bases). Germline CDR1 is LGHDT and CDR2 is YNNKEL (reference sequence). V was pared by 5 bases and J by 4 bases, with 14 bases between. This CDR3 has 14 residues.

Relative to its sample, this clone is medium-sized. The chain carries TRBV5-1 and TRBJ1-2, with TRBD1 identical over 8 bases. The junction had 21 bases not matched to a gene; V was cut back by 4 bases and J by 4 bases. The CDR3 consists of 19 residues. Germline lookup yields CDR1 SGHRS and CDR2 YFSETQ. This CDR3 reads CASSLQMDRDMRSSYGYTF. In DNA form, the CDR3 reads TGCGCCAGCAGCCTGCAGATGGACAGGGACATGCGCTCCTCCTATGGCTACACCTTC.

The V gene is TRBV4-1, the J gene TRBJ1-5; TRBD1 is a possible D gene (5 bases). The CDR3 extends over 17 amino acids. The germline CDR1 and CDR2 sequences are MGHRA and YSYEKL. V was trimmed by 2 bases and J by 5 bases, leaving 19 bases between them. The CDR3 region has the DNA TGCGCCAGCAGCCAACCCCGACTGGGACGGGGGGATCAGCCCCAGCATTTT. This codes for CASSQPRLGRGDQPQHF.

The rearrangement uses TRBV7-9 and TRBJ1-5; D may be TRBD1 (5 bases). This CDR3 is 12 amino acids long. V was clipped by 11 bases and J by 7 bases, with 15 bases between them. Germline CDR1 SEHNR, CDR2 FQNEAQ (reference sequence). CDR3 bases: TGTGCCCGTTGGGAAGGGGCACAGCCCCAGCATTTT. The encoded protein is CARWEGAQPQHF.

The rearrangement uses TRBV28 and TRBJ2-3, with 8 bases identical to TRBD1. The CDR3 covers 15 residues. The V and J ends lost 6 bases and 6 bases, in that order; junction bases with no gene match: 11. Germline CDR1 and CDR2: MDHEN and SYDVKM. The CDR3 DNA reads TGTGCCAGCAGGACAGGGGAGGTTCGGGTGGATACGCAGTATTTT. Its protein is CASRTGEVRVDTQYF.

This clone was detected only a few times. J is TRBJ1-4 and V is TRBV4-2, with a weak D call TRBD1 (5 bases). Trimming took 0 bases from V and 0 from J, leaving 8 bases between them. Germline lookup yields CDR1 LGHNA and CDR2 YNFKEQ. The CDR3 runs 16 residues. Here the CDR3 reads CASSQDTGATNEKLFF. In DNA form, the CDR3 reads TGTGCCAGCAGCCAAGATACGGGGGCAACTAATGAAAAACTGTTTTTT.

There are a few counts of this clone. The chain combines TRBV15 with TRBJ1-6, with no clear D. Germline lookup yields CDR1 LNHNV and CDR2 YYDKDF (reference sequence). The V end was cut by 5 bases, the J end by 7 bases, with 6 bases between. This CDR3 has 12 amino acids. CDR3 DNA sequence: TGTGCCACCAGCTACGAGAATTCACCCCTCCACTTT. Its protein is CATSYENSPLHF.

The CDR3 loop reads CASSLVGQGRSPLHF. CDR3 DNA: TGTGCCAGCAGCTTAGTTGGGCAGGGGCGATCACCCCTCCACTTT. V and J are TRBV5-4 and TRBJ1-6; D is possibly TRBD1 (6 bases). Germline V gene lookup returns CDR1 SGHNT and CDR2 YYREEE (reference sequence). The V end lost 2 bases, the J end lost 10 bases, and 16 bases lay between the germline ends. The CDR3 totals 15 residues. The variable domain in full, with the rest retrieved from reference TRBV5-4 and TRBJ1-6, is ETGVTQSPTHLIKTRGQQVTLRCSSQSGHNTVSWYQQALGQGPQFIFQYYREEENGRGNFPPRFSGLQFPNYSSELNVNALELDDSALYLCASSLVGQGRSPLHFGNGTRLTVT.

This rearrangement joins TRBV7-6 to TRBJ1-3; TRBD1 is a possible D gene (6 bases). Germline V gene sequence: CDR1 SGHVS, CDR2 FNYEAQ. Trimming removed 6 bases from V and 2 bases from J, with 11 bases in between. This CDR3 contains 14 residues. The CDR3 DNA follows: TGTGCCAGCAGTCGAACAGGGCCTGGAAACACCATATATTTT. Its protein product is CASSRTGPGNTIYF.

V gene TRBV7-2 combines with J gene TRBJ1-2, with a tentative D call TRBD1 (6 bases). The germline V gene encodes CDR1 SGHTA and CDR2 FQGNSA. Trimming shortened V by 5 bases and J by 8 bases, and 24 bases separated the two germline ends. The CDR3 is made up of 16 amino acids. In nucleotides, the CDR3 is TGTGCCAGCAGCGCAGCCCCACCCAGGCGGGGGCTGGGCTACACCTTC. Its translation is CASSAAPPRRGLGYTF.